What follows is one T cell receptor beta chain and its context. The target antigen is unknown. The data originate from a study of T-cell reconstitution after alpha-beta-depleted transplantation in children. Findings of the study overall: After transplant, at about two months, alpha-beta T cells were reportedly derived from several hundred expanded graft clones. High day-60 TCRbeta diversity in some patients came from surviving recipient T cells and thymic progenitors. T-cell numbers and diversity one year post-transplant derived largely from freshly generated T cells.

TCRbeta library preparation incorporated unique molecular identifiers. TCRdb reprocessed the PCR reads with MiXCR, giving one entry per CDR3 protein. The table records hundreds of thousands of distinct CDR3 sequences, around 13% of them present only once. Germline CDR1 is MNHNS and CDR2 is SASEGT. This CDR3 has 14 residues. V lost 10 bases to trimming and J lost 2 bases, with 16 bases between them. The chain recombines TRBV6-1 with TRBJ2-3; tentatively, D is TRBD2 (5 bases). The sequence was collected from a girl aged 2-15 years with congenital amegakaryocytic thrombocytopenia, due to receive a stem cell transplant. Sequencing used PBMCs, obtained before TCRalphabeta/CD19-depleted stem cell transplant. The CDR3 DNA follows: TGTGCCACAGCGGATCGGGGAACCACAGATACGCAGTATTTT. This translates into CATADRGTTDTQYF.